The 27 T cell receptor beta chains presented below share a single source sample, sequenced in a study of Graves' ophthalmopathy and Graves' hyperthyroidism. TCR beta CDR3 regions were amplified from RNA transcripts. HTBI primers were employed in first-round RT-PCR, then a second-round multiplex PCR followed. MiXCR, applied by TCRdb to the multiplex PCR reads, yields one record per CDR3 protein. This table holds 300,000 or so distinct CDR3 sequences, 15% to 20% found once. Source material: peripheral blood. The source of these receptors is an adult man with Graves' ophthalmopathy.

This clonotype was detected many times. The CDR3 sequence is CASSLAPASGNTEAFF. In nucleotides, the CDR3 is TGTGCCAGCAGCTTAGCCCCTGCTAGTGGAAACACTGAAGCTTTCTTT. The V and J genes are TRBV7-2 and TRBJ1-1; the D is unclear. V dropped 0 bases and J dropped 2 bases, with 13 bases sitting between them. The CDR3 runs to 16 residues. Germline CDR1 reads SGHTA; CDR2 reads FQGNSA.

Many counts were recorded for this clonotype. The chain carries TRBV28 and TRBJ1-1, with 7 nucleotides matching TRBD1. J lost 1 base, V lost 5 bases, and 7 bases had no gene match. CDR1 is MDHEN, CDR2 SYDVKM, per germline. This CDR3 is built from 15 residues. CDR3 coding DNA: TGTGCCAGCAGTCCGCCGGGACAGCCGAACACTGAAGCTTTCTTT. Translating gives CASSPPGQPNTEAFF.

CDR3: CASSLLHLNSPLHF. The CDR3 DNA follows: TGTGCCAGCAGTCTTCTGCACCTCAATTCACCCCTCCACTTT. The rearrangement links TRBV12-3 or TRBV12-4 to TRBJ1-6; D is unresolved. V was clipped by 5 bases and J by 7 bases, with 12 bases between them. The CDR3 is 14 residues long.

The table lists this clonotype with many counts. The V and J genes are TRBV6-5 and TRBJ2-7; weak D call: TRBD1 (6 bases). V dropped 4 bases and J dropped 6 bases, with 22 bases sitting between them. This CDR3 region has 16 residues. Germline V gives CDR1 MNHEY, CDR2 SVGAGI. In DNA, the CDR3 is TGTGCCAGCAGTTCCCAAAACAGGGCCCCTTCGGTCGAGCAGTACTTC. Its translation is CASSSQNRAPSVEQYF.

This chain links TRBV7-3 with TRBJ2-5; 9 bases match TRBD2. The CDR3 spans 15 residues. The ends lost 5 bases at V and 5 bases at J; junction bases unmatched: 9. The V gene's germline CDR1 is SGHTA and CDR2 FQGTGA. CDR3 bases: TGTGCCAGCAGCCCCAGCGGGAGGATTCACGAGACCCAGTACTTC. Residues: CASSPSGRIHETQYF.

This clonotype was recorded many times. One junction end disagrees with the germline gene, perhaps due to a read error. This rearrangement joins TRBV6-5 to TRBJ1-2; D uncertain. The CDR3 has 15 residues. Germline V gives CDR1 MNHEY, CDR2 SVGAGI. CDR3 nucleotide sequence: TGTGCCAGCAGTTACTTAACCGATTTGGGCTATGGCTACGCCTTC. Amino acid sequence: CASSYLTDLGYGYAF.

This clonotype was picked up many times. J is TRBJ1-2 and V is TRBV6-1, with 7 bases fitting TRBD1. The J segment lost 5 bases and the V segment lost 0 bases, leaving 9 bases of the junction unmatched. The germline gives CDR1 MNHNS, CDR2 SASEGT. The CDR3 loop spans 16 amino acids. CDR3 residues: CASSEAGPGGAYGYTF. CDR3 coding DNA: TGTGCCAGCAGTGAAGCCGGGCCAGGGGGGGCTTATGGCTACACCTTC.

This clonotype was counted many times. The J gene is TRBJ2-1, the V gene TRBV19, with 11 bases that match TRBD2. Germline CDR1 reads LNHDA; CDR2 reads SQIVND (reference sequence). The CDR3 has 18 residues. Trimming at V came to 5 bases and at J to 3 bases, leaving 12 bases not matched to a gene. The chain's CDR3 is CASSPFSTSGSRYNEQFF. The CDR3 bases are TGTGCCAGTAGTCCCTTCTCTACTAGCGGGAGCCGCTACAATGAGCAGTTCTTC.

In this sample, this clonotype turned up many times. The gene calls are TRBV5-1 and TRBJ2-7; 8 bases agree with TRBD2. The CDR3 has 15 residues. Losses at the gene ends were 5 bases for V and 2 bases for J; bases not matched to a gene: 9. Germline V gene data show CDR1 as SGHRS and CDR2 as YFSETQ. CDR3 DNA: TGCGCCAGCAGTTCGGAGCGGGAGTCCCCCTACGAGCAGTACTTC. Its translation: CASSSERESPYEQYF.

Note on this clonotype: This may stem from a read error, because a much larger clone lies one nucleotide away. The chain carries TRBV5-4 and TRBJ2-5, with D perhaps assigned TRBD1 or TRBD2 (5 bases each). V was cut by 5 bases and J by 0 bases, with 11 bases left in between. CDR3 length: 14 amino acids. Per germline, CDR1 SGHNT and CDR2 YYREEE (reference sequence). This CDR3 reads CASRYPGHQETQYF. CDR3 bases: TGTGCCAGCAGGTACCCGGGACACCAAGAGACCCAGTACTTC.

The table lists this clonotype with many counts. The chain has TRBV29-1 and TRBJ2-7; 7 bases align to TRBD1. The CDR3 contains 13 residues. Germline CDR1 reads SQVTM; CDR2 reads ANQGSEA. V shed 8 bases, J shed 1 base, and the junction held 8 bases outside the gene matches. CDR3 in DNA: TGCAGCACCAAAGCAGGGGGATCCTACGAGCAGTACTTC. Translated: CSTKAGGSYEQYF.

This clonotype has at least ten counts. The rearrangement links TRBV12-3 or TRBV12-4 to TRBJ2-5; the D is unclear. V lost 5 bases to trimming and J lost 2 bases, with 18 bases between them. The CDR3 is made up of 16 amino acids. CDR3 amino acids: CASSGRTVTNQETQYF. For the CDR3, the DNA is TGTGCCAGCAGTGGCCGGACGGTGACCAATCAAGAGACCCAGTACTTC.

The genes are TRBV27 and TRBJ2-7; D might be TRBD1 or TRBD2, each matching 5 bases. This CDR3 is 15 amino acids long. V lost 3 bases and J 2 bases, leaving 14 bases between the germline ends. Germline lookup yields CDR1 MNHEY and CDR2 SMNVEV (reference sequence). CDR3 bases: TGTGCCAGCAGTTTTGGGGGTACCCGGGCCTACGAGCAGTACTTC. This translates into CASSFGGTRAYEQYF.

This clonotype was counted many times. The rearrangement links TRBV28 to TRBJ2-7; D gene uncertain. The CDR3 contains 14 residues. Trimming removed 5 bases from V and 7 bases from J, with 18 bases in between. Germline V gene sequence: CDR1 MDHEN, CDR2 SYDVKM. This chain's CDR3 is CASSVGALRQEQYF. The CDR3, as DNA: TGTGCCAGCAGTGTCGGAGCGCTAAGACAAGAGCAGTACTTC.

The chain joins TRBV6-1 to TRBJ2-7; D perhaps matches TRBD2 (7 bases). Germline values: CDR1 MNHNS, CDR2 SASEGT. The ends were cut back, 6 bases at V and 3 bases at J, with 15 bases in the middle. This CDR3 spans 14 amino acids. In nucleotides, the CDR3 is TGTGCCAGCAGCCCCCAGCGGGACATCTACGAGCAGTACTTC. It is translated as CASSPQRDIYEQYF.

This clonotype appeared many times. This sequence joins TRBV6-1 and TRBJ2-2; a weak D match, TRBD1 (5 bases). Germline-derived CDR1 and CDR2 are MNHNS and SASEGT. CDR3 length: 14 residues. V was cut by 6 bases and J by 7 bases, with 15 bases left in between. CDR3 residues: CASSQRRQSGELFF. CDR3 bases: TGTGCCAGCAGCCAACGGCGACAGAGCGGGGAGCTGTTTTTT.

This clonotype was detected many times. V gene TRBV6-1 combines with J gene TRBJ1-1, with 9 bases matching TRBD1. The CDR3 loop spans 19 amino acids. Unmatched junction bases numbered 11, after V lost 0 bases and J lost 0 bases. CDR1 and CDR2 (germline): MNHNS, SASEGT. As DNA, the CDR3 is TGTGCCAGCAGTGAAGCCACGGGACAGGGTTGGGGCATGAACACTGAAGCTTTCTTT. This codes for CASSEATGQGWGMNTEAFF.

The table lists this clonotype with many counts. The rearrangement links TRBV6-2 or TRBV6-3 to TRBJ1-1; D gene ambiguous. Germline CDR1 reads MNHEY; CDR2 reads SVGEGT. The CDR3 is 14 residues long. V lost 4 bases to trimming and J lost 6 bases, with 15 bases between them. CDR3 loop: CASSSVYGSSEAFF. Here the CDR3 DNA reads TGTGCCAGCAGTTCCGTTTATGGGTCTTCTGAAGCTTTCTTT.

In its sample, this clonotype was seen many times. The rearrangement joins TRBV5-1 to TRBJ2-2; 9 positions match TRBD1. J lost 4 bases, V lost 3 bases, and 4 bases had no gene match. This CDR3 has 15 amino acids. From germline, CDR1 is SGHRS and CDR2 YFSETQ. Here the CDR3 DNA reads TGCGCCAGCAGCTCGGGACAGGGCGGCACCGGGGAGCTGTTTTTT. This translates into CASSSGQGGTGELFF.

The chain links TRBV12-3 or TRBV12-4 to TRBJ2-7; tentatively, D is TRBD1 (6 bases). The CDR3 spans 15 residues. V lost 3 bases and J lost 6, with 18 bases in between. The CDR3 here is CASSLDLGTHGEQYF. CDR3 DNA: TGTGCCAGCAGTTTGGACCTCGGGACACATGGCGAGCAGTACTTC.

About this clonotype itself: At one of its ends the junction is not consistent with the germline gene, which may arise from a read error. V is TRBV19 and J is TRBJ1-2; 7 bases are a match to TRBD1. CDR3 size: 13 residues. CDR1 and CDR2 (germline): LNHDA, SQIVND (reference sequence). In DNA form, the CDR3 reads TGTGCCAGTAGCCAGGGACAGCGTTATGGCTACATCTTC. This codes for CASSQGQRYGYIF.

Many counts were recorded for this clonotype. This rearrangement joins TRBV20-1 to TRBJ2-7, with TRBD2 matching over 10 bases. This CDR3 is 14 amino acids long. The V gene end was trimmed by 4 bases and the J gene end by 0 bases; junction bases not matched to a gene: 3. Germline V gene lookup returns CDR1 DFQATT and CDR2 SNEGSKA (reference sequence). CDR3 DNA sequence: TGCAGTGCTATTAGCGGGAGGAGCTCCTACGAGCAGTACTTC. It translates to CSAISGRSSYEQYF.

About this clonotype itself: This clone may be a read error of a much larger clone one base away. The chain joins TRBV10-3 to TRBJ1-1, with D perhaps matching TRBD1 (5 bases). The V gene lost 1 base and the J gene lost 0 bases, with 9 bases spanning the gap. CDR1 is ENHRY and CDR2 is SYGVKD in the germline V gene. This CDR3 comprises 15 residues. In DNA, the CDR3 is TGTGCCATCAGTGAGTTCGGGGGTCTGAACACTGAAGCTTTCTTT. Its translation is CAISEFGGLNTEAFF.

This clonotype was detected many times. The chain employs TRBV5-1 and TRBJ2-7, with 9 bases that match TRBD1. Germline V CDR1 and CDR2: SGHRS, YFSETQ. V shed 1 base, J shed 7 bases, and the junction held 3 bases outside the gene matches. The CDR3 is made up of 13 amino acids. CDR3 residues: CASSLTGGLEQYF. The CDR3 nucleotides read TGCGCCAGCAGCTTGACAGGGGGCTTGGAGCAGTACTTC.

V and J are TRBV19 and TRBJ1-1; D not certain. This CDR3 is 12 amino acids long. From germline, CDR1 is LNHDA and CDR2 SQIVND (reference sequence). Between the trimmed V and J ends, which lost 4 bases and 3 bases, there was a span of 6 bases. The CDR3 nucleotides read TGTGCCAGTAGTAGGGCGGACACTGAAGCTTTCTTT. Amino acid sequence: CASSRADTEAFF.

The chain links TRBV18 to TRBJ2-2; 7 bases map to TRBD2. V was clipped by 4 bases and J by 1 base; unmatched bases: 3. The CDR3 is 15 residues long. In germline, CDR1 is KGHSH, CDR2 LQKENI. The CDR3: CASSRLAVNTGELFF. The CDR3 nucleotides are TGTGCCAGCTCACGGCTAGCGGTGAACACCGGGGAGCTGTTTTTT.

This clonotype occurred many times. The CDR3 sequence: CASSQGKGAATEAFF. CDR3 bases: TGTGCCAGCAGCCAAGGGAAGGGGGCTGCCACTGAAGCTTTCTTT. The genes are TRBV3-1 and TRBJ1-1; 7 positions match TRBD1. J lost 4 bases, V lost 1 base, and 6 bases had no gene match. CDR3 length: 15 residues. CDR1 and CDR2 from the germline V gene are LGHDT and YNNKEL (reference sequence).